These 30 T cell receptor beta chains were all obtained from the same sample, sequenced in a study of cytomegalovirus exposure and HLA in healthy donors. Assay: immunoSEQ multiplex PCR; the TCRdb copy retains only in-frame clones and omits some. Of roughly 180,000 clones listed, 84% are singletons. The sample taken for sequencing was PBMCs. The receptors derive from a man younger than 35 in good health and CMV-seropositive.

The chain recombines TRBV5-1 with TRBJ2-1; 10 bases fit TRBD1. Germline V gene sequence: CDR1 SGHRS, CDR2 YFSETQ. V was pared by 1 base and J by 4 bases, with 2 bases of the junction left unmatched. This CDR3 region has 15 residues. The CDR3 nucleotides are TGCGCCAGCAGCTTGCGGGACAGGGGATACAATGAGCAGTTCTTC. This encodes CASSLRDRGYNEQFF. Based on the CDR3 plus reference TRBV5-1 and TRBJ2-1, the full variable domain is KAGVTQTPRYLIKTRGQQVTLSCSPISGHRSVSWYQQTPGQGLQFLFEYFSETQRNKGNFPGRFSGRQFSNSRSEMNVSTLELGDSALYLCASSLRDRGYNEQFFGPGTRLTVL.

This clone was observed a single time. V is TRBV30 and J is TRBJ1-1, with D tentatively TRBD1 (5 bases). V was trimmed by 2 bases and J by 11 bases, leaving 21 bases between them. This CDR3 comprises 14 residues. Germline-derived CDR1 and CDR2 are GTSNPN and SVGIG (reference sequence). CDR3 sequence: CAWSLVRTSRGAFF. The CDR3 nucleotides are TGTGCCTGGAGTCTCGTTCGGACCTCCCGGGGGGCTTTCTTT.

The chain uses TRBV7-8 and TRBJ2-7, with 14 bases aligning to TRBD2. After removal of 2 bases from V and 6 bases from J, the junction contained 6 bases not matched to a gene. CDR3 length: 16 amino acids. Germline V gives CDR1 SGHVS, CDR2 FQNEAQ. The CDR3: CASSLSTSGRASEQYF. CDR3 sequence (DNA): TGTGCCAGCAGCTTATCGACTAGCGGGAGGGCCAGCGAGCAGTACTTC.

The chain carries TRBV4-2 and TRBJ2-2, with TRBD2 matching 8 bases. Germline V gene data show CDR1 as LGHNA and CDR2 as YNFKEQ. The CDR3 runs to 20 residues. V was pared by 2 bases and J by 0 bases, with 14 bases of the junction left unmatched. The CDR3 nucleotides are TGTGCCAGCAGCCAACCCCGCGGGGGGAGGGCCCCCGCGAACACCGGGGAGCTGTTTTTT. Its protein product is CASSQPRGGRAPANTGELFF.

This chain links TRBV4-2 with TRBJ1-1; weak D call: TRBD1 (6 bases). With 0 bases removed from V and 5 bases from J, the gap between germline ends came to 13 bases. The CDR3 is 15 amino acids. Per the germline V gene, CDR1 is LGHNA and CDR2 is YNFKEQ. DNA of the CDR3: TGTGCCAGCAGCCAAGAACCACAGGGTTGGACTGAAGCTTTCTTT. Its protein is CASSQEPQGWTEAFF.

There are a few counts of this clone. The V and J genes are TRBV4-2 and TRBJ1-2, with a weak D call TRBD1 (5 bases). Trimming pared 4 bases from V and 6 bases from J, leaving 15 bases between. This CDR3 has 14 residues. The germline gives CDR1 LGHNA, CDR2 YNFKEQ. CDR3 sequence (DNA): TGTGCCAGCAGCCCAAGGGGAGGACTGGATGGCTACACCTTC. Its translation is CASSPRGGLDGYTF.

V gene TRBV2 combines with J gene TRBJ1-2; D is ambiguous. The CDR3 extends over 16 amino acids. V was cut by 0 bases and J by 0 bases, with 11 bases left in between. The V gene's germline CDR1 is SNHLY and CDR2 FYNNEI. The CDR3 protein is CASSEARRAANYGYTF. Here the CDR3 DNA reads TGTGCCAGCAGTGAAGCGCGGAGGGCAGCTAACTATGGCTACACCTTC. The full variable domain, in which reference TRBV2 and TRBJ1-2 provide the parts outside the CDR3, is EPEVTQTPSHQVTQMGQEVILRCVPISNHLYFYWYRQILGQKVEFLVSFYNNEISEKSEIFDDQFSVERPDGSNFTLKIRSTKLEDSAMYFCASSEARRAANYGYTFGSGTRLTVV.

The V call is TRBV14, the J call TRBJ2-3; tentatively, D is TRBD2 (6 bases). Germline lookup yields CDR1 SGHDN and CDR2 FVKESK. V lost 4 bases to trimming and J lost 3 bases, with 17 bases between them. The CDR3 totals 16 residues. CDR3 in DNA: TGTGCCAGCAGCCTCCGGGTCCTTCGGGGGACAGATACGCAGTATTTT. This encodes CASSLRVLRGTDTQYF.

In DNA, the CDR3 is TGTGCCAGCAGCCAATCCATCACCGGGGAGCTGTTTTTT. Its protein is CASSQSITGELFF. This sequence joins TRBV14 and TRBJ2-2; no clear D. The CDR3 consists of 13 residues. Looked up from germline, CDR1 is SGHDN and CDR2 is FVKESK. Trimming took 2 bases from V and 4 from J, leaving 5 bases between them.

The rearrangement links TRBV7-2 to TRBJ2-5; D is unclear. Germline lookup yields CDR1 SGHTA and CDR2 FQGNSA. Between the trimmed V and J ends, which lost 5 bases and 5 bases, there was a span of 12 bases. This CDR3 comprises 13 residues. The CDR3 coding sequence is TGTGCCAGCAGCCGCAGTAACATGGAGACCCAGTACTTC. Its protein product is CASSRSNMETQYF.

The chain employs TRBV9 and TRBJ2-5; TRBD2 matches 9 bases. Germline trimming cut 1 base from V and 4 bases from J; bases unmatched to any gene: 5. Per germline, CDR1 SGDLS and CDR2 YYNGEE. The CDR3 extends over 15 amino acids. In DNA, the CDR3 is TGTGCCAGCAGCGTAAGGGGTAGCGGGGGAGAGACCCAGTACTTC. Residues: CASSVRGSGGETQYF.

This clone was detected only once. The CDR3 sequence: CAISAGQDTDTQYF. The CDR3 nucleotides are TGTGCCATCAGTGCTGGACAAGACACAGATACGCAGTATTTT. V is TRBV10-3 and J is TRBJ2-3; possible D gene TRBD1, 5 bases. The CDR3 extends over 14 amino acids. Trimming removed 4 bases at V and 2 bases at J, with 10 bases between. Germline V gene sequence: CDR1 ENHRY, CDR2 SYGVKD.

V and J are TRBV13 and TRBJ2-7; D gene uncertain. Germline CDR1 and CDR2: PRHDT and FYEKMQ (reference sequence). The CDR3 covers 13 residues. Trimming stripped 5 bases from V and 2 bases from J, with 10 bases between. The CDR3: CASSPTSAYEQYF. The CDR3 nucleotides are TGTGCCAGCAGCCCCACCAGTGCCTACGAGCAGTACTTC.

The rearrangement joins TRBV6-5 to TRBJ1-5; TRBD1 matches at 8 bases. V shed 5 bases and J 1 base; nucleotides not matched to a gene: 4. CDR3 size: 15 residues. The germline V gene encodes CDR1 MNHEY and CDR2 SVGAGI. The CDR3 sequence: CASSATGASNQPQHF. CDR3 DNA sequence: TGTGCCAGCAGTGCGACAGGGGCCAGCAATCAGCCCCAGCATTTT.

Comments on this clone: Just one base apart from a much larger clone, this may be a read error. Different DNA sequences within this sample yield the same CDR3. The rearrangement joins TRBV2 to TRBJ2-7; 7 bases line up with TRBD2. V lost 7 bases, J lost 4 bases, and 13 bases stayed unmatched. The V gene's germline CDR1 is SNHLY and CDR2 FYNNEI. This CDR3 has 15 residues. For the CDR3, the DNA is TGTGCCAGCACTGAGAGGGGACTAAATTCTTACGAGCAGTACTTC. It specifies CASTERGLNSYEQYF.

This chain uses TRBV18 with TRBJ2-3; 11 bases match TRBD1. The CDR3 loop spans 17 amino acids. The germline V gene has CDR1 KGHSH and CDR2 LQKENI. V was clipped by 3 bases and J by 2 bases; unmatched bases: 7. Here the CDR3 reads CASSPGTGGITTDTQYF. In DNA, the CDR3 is TGTGCCAGCTCACCGGGGACAGGGGGAATCACCACAGATACGCAGTATTTT. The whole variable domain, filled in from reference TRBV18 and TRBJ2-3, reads NAGVMQNPRHLVRRRGQEARLRCSPMKGHSHVYWYRQLPEEGLKFMVYLQKENIIDESGMPKERFSAEFPKEGPSILRIQQVVRGDSAAYFCASSPGTGGITTDTQYFGPGTRLTVL.

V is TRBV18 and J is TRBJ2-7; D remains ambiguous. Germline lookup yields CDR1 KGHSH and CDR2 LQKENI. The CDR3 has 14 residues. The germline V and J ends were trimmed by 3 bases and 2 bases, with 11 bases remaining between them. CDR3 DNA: TGTGCCAGCTCACCCCCAACTGTCACCTACGAGCAGTACTTC. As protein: CASSPPTVTYEQYF. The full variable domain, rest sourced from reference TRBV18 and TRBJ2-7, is NAGVMQNPRHLVRRRGQEARLRCSPMKGHSHVYWYRQLPEEGLKFMVYLQKENIIDESGMPKERFSAEFPKEGPSILRIQQVVRGDSAAYFCASSPPTVTYEQYFGPGTRLTVT.

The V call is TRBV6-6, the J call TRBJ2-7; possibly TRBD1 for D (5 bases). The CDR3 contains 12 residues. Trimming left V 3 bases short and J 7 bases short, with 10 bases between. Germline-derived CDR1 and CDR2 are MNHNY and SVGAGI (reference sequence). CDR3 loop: CASSYTQGEQYF. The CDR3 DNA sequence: TGTGCCAGCAGTTATACCCAGGGTGAGCAGTACTTC.

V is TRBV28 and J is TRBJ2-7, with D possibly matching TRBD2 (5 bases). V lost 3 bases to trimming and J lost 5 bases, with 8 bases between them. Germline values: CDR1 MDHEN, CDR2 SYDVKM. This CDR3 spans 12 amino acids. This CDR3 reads CASSFLAHEQYF. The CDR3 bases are TGTGCCAGCAGTTTTCTAGCCCACGAGCAGTACTTC.

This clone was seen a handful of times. Here the CDR3 reads CASSLGERGRGGYTF. The CDR3 nucleotides read TGTGCCAGCAGCTTAGGGGAAAGGGGGCGAGGTGGCTACACCTTC. The J gene is TRBJ1-2, the V gene TRBV7-2, with 7 positions matching TRBD1. CDR3 length equals 15 residues. The germline gives CDR1 SGHTA, CDR2 FQGNSA. The ends lost 1 base at V and 7 bases at J; junction bases unmatched: 9.

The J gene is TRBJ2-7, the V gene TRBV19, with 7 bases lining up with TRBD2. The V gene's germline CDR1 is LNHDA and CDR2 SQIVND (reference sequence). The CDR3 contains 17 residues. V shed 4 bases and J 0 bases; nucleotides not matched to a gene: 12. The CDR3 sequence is CASSKERLADFSYEQYF. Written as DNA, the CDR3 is TGTGCCAGTAGTAAAGAACGGCTAGCGGACTTCTCCTACGAGCAGTACTTC.

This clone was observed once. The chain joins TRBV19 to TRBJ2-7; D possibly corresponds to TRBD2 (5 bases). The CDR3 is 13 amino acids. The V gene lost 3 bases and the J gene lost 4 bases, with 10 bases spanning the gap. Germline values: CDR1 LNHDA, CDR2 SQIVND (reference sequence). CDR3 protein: CASSIRLFYEQYF. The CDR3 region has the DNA TGTGCCAGTAGTATCCGACTATTTTACGAGCAGTACTTC.

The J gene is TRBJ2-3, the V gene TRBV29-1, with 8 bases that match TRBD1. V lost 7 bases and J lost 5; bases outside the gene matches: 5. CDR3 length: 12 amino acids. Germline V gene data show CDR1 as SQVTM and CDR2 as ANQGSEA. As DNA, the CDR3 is TGCAGCGGCGGACAGGGCGGAGATACGCAGTATTTT. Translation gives CSGGQGGDTQYF.

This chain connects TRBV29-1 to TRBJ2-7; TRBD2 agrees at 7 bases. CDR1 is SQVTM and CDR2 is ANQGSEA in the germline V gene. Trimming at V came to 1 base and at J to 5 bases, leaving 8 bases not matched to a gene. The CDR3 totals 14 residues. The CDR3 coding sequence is TGCAGCGTTGAAGTGGCGGGAGCTGGGGACGAGCAGTACTTC. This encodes CSVEVAGAGDEQYF.

This CDR3 is CASSLAGSEGNEQFF. CDR3 in DNA: TGTGCCAGCAGCTTAGCAGGGTCAGAGGGCAATGAGCAGTTCTTC. The rearrangement joins TRBV7-9 to TRBJ2-1, with D possibly TRBD2 on 5 matching bases. Germline-derived CDR1 and CDR2 are SEHNR and FQNEAQ (reference sequence). V lost 0 bases, J lost 6 bases, and 12 bases lay in between. CDR3 length: 15 residues.

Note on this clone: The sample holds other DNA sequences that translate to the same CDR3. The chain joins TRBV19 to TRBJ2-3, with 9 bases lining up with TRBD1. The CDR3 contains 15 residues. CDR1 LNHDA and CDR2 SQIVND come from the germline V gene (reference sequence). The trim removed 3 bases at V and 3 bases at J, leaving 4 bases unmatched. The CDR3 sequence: CASSIPGQGTDTQYF. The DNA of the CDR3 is TGTGCCAGTAGTATCCCCGGACAGGGGACAGATACGCAGTATTTT.

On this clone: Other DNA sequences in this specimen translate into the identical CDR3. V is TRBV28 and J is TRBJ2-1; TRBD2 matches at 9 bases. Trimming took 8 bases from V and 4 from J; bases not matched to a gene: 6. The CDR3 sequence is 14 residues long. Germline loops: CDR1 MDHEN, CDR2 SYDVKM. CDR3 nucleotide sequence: TGTGCCAGCGGCCCCGGACTAGCGTACAATGAGCAGTTCTTC. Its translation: CASGPGLAYNEQFF.

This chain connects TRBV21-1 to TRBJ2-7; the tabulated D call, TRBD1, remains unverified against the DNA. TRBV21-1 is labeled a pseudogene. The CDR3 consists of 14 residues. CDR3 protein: CASSKGQLGDEQYF. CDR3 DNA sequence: TGTGCCAGCAGCAAAGGACAGTTAGGGGACGAGCAGTACTTC.

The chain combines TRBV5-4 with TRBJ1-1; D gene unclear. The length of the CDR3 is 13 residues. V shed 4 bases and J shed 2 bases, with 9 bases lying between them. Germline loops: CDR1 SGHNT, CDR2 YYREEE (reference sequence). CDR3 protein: CASSQEANTEAFF. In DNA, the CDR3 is TGTGCCAGCAGCCAGGAGGCAAACACTGAAGCTTTCTTT.

CDR3 loop: CASSPGQGTDTQYF. CDR3 bases: TGTGCCAGCAGCCCCGGACAGGGAACAGATACGCAGTATTTT. The rearrangement joins TRBV7-3 to TRBJ2-3; 8 nucleotides line up with TRBD1. Germline V gene data show CDR1 as SGHTA and CDR2 as FQGTGA. The CDR3 loop spans 14 amino acids. With V trimmed by 5 bases and J by 3 bases, 4 bases remained unmatched.